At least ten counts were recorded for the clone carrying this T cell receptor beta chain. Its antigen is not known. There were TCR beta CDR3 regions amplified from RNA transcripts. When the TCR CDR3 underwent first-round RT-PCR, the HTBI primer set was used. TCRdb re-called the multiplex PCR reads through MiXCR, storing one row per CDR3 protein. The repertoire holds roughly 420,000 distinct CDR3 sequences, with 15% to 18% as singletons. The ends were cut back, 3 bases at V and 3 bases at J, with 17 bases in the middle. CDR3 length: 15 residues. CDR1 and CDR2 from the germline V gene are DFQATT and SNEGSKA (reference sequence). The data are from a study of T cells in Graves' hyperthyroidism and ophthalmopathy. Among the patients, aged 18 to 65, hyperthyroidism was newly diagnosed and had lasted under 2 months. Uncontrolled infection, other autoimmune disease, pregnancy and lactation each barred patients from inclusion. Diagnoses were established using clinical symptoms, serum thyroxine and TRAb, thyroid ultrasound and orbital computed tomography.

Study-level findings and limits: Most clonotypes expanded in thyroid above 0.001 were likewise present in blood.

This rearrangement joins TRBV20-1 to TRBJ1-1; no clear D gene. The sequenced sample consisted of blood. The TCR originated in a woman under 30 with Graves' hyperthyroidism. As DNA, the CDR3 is TGCAGTGCTAGCCTACACCGGGAGGGCCACACTGAAGCTTTCTTT. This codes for CSASLHREGHTEAFF.